This TCR beta chain is drawn from a study of shared clonotypes between healthy human individuals. Donors had no recently reported acute infections or vaccinations and were HIV-negative. Unsorted material relied on roughly 86 million PBMCs as the source of genomic DNA. Trimming removed 4 bases from V and 4 bases from J; junction bases left unmatched: 11. Germline V gene data show CDR1 as SGDLS and CDR2 as YYNGEE. This CDR3 is 16 amino acids long. Assay used: immunoSEQ multiplex PCR; TCRdb lists only in-frame clones, some missing. This sample carries some 490,000 clones, 70% to 80% of them seen once, and the ten largest clones take more than 10%.

The receptor was isolated from a woman aged 40 to 49 in good health. Some clones in this sample may be carry-over from other donors' samples. This chain uses TRBV9 with TRBJ2-7, with 10 positions matching TRBD2. The sequencing sample was made of PBMCs. CDR3 loop: CASSPGGTSARYEQYF. CDR3 coding DNA: TGTGCCAGCAGCCCCGGGGGGACTAGCGCTCGATACGAGCAGTACTTC.